This T cell receptor (beta chain) was sequenced during a study of T-cell memory formation after mild COVID-19. TCRdb re-analysed the 5' RACE reads in MiXCR, keeping a single row per CDR3 protein. The sample shows about 470,000 distinct CDR3 sequences, about 23% of them seen only once. Germline-derived CDR1 and CDR2 are GTSNPN and SVGIG (reference sequence). V was trimmed by 3 bases and J by 2 bases, leaving 10 bases between them. This CDR3 spans 14 amino acids. This clonotype occurred a few times. This clonotype originated in an adult woman who had mild COVID-19 (a few samples of this study predate the infection). Cell type and time point are not known. The genes are TRBV30 and TRBJ2-2; tentative D call: TRBD1 (6 bases). Sequences were obtained from PBMCs or a T cell subset sorted from them (not recorded which). CDR3 bases: TGTGCCTGGAGGACAGGAGGCAACACCGGGGAGCTGTTTTTT. Translation gives CAWRTGGNTGELFF.